This TCR beta chain was retrieved from a study of T cell repertoires in cytomegalovirus infection. Background on the study: Well-studied HLA-B-restricted CMV epitopes were used in the study alongside recently identified HLA-C-restricted ones. It was the public TCR beta signatures that indicated both CMV infection and matching HLA type. Study-wide results and caveats: Dominating the ex vivo response were HLA-C-restricted CMV-specific TCR beta clonotypes.

One entry per CDR3 protein, called by TCRdb with MiXCR from the reads. The table shows 900,000 to 950,000 distinct CDR3 sequences, with roughly 30% occurring only once. Trimming stripped 4 bases from V and 3 bases from J, with 15 bases between. CDR3 length: 15 residues. Germline V gene data show CDR1 as LGHNA and CDR2 as YSLEER. Turning to this clonotype: Its antigen is currently unknown.

The sequences come from cultured CD8+ T cells from PBMCs, collected from culture after CMV antigen stimulation. The chain joins TRBV4-3 to TRBJ2-5; D call uncertain. The receptor's source is a human donor in good health (CMV status not recorded). Some clones in this sample may be carry-over from other donors' samples. The CDR3 DNA follows: TGCGCCAGCAGCCGCGGCCTTCACAATAAAGAGACCCAGTACTTC. Encoded protein: CASSRGLHNKETQYF.